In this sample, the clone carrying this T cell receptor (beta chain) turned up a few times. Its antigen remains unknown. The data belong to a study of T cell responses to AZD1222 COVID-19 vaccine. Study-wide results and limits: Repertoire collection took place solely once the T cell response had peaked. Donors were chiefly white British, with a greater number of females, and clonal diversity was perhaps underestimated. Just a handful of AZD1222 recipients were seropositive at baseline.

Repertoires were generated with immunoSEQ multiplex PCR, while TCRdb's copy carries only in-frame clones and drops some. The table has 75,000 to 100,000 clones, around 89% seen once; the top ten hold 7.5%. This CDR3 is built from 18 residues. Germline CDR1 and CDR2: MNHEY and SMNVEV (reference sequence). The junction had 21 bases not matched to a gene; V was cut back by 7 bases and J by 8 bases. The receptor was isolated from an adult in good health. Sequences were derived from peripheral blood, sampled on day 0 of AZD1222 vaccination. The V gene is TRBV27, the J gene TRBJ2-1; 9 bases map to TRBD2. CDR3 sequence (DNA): TGTGCCAGCACTCGATCCCCGGGGTGGGGACTAGCCAGCGATGAGCAGTTCTTC. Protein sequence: CASTRSPGWGLASDEQFF.